This passage covers 27 T cell receptor beta chains from one sample sequenced in a study of cytomegalovirus exposure and HLA in healthy donors. Profiling relied on immunoSEQ multiplex PCR, and the TCRdb table lists in-frame clones only, not all of them. The profile shows 200,000 to 250,000 clones, 75% to 90% of them singletons. The sequenced material came from PBMCs. The source is a woman in her late teens or twenties in good health and CMV-seronegative.

The chain links TRBV7-9 to TRBJ2-1, with 7 bases fitting TRBD2. The CDR3 totals 12 residues. The germline V gene has CDR1 SEHNR and CDR2 FQNEAQ (reference sequence). V lost 6 bases, J lost 10 bases, and 6 bases stayed unmatched. DNA of the CDR3: TGTGCCAGCAGGGTACTAGCGCGGGAGCAGTTCTTC. Translating gives CASRVLAREQFF.

This chain links TRBV28 with TRBJ2-1, with 9 bases lining up with TRBD1. CDR3 length: 14 amino acids. Germline CDR1 reads MDHEN; CDR2 reads SYDVKM. The V gene end was trimmed by 5 bases and the J gene end by 4 bases; junction bases not matched to a gene: 3. The CDR3 coding sequence is TGTGCCAGCAGTAAAGACAGGGGGTACAATGAGCAGTTCTTC. Its protein product is CASSKDRGYNEQFF.

Only one count was recorded for this clone. V and J are TRBV2 and TRBJ1-1; D gene unclear. Trimming took off 4 bases at V and 0 bases at J, with 9 bases between the two ends. The CDR3 loop spans 14 amino acids. CDR1 is SNHLY and CDR2 is FYNNEI in the germline V gene. The CDR3 spells CASSVIVVNTEAFF. The DNA of the CDR3 is TGTGCCAGCAGTGTCATAGTAGTGAACACTGAAGCTTTCTTT.

The J gene is TRBJ1-1, the V gene TRBV30, with D perhaps TRBD1 (6 bases). This CDR3 region has 12 residues. Germline V gene data show CDR1 as GTSNPN and CDR2 as SVGIG (reference sequence). Trimming shortened V by 3 bases and J by 1 base, and 6 bases separated the two germline ends. CDR3 in DNA: TGTGCCTGGAGGACAGGGAACACTGAAGCTTTCTTT. This sequence encodes CAWRTGNTEAFF.

The chain uses TRBV30 and TRBJ1-1; D unclear. CDR1 is GTSNPN, CDR2 SVGIG, per germline (reference sequence). V was trimmed by 8 bases and J by 1 base, leaving 14 bases between them. The CDR3 extends over 13 amino acids. The CDR3 coding sequence is TGTGCCCTGAAGGATGTTTCGAACACTGAAGCTTTCTTT. Its protein is CALKDVSNTEAFF. The full variable domain, with the rest looked up from reference TRBV30 and TRBJ1-1, is SQTIHQWPATLVQPVGSPLSLECTVEGTSNPNLYWYRQAAGRGLQLLFYSVGIGQISSEVPQNLSASRPQDRQFILSSKKLLLSDSGFYLCALKDVSNTEAFFGQGTRLTVV.

This chain joins TRBV2 and TRBJ2-1; D call uncertain. Trimming left V 4 bases short and J 3 bases short, with 10 bases between. The CDR3 length is 14 residues. CDR1 is SNHLY, CDR2 FYNNEI, per germline. CDR3 amino acids: CASSASILYNEQFF. The CDR3 DNA sequence: TGTGCCAGCAGTGCGAGCATCCTCTACAATGAGCAGTTCTTC.

The J gene is TRBJ1-1, the V gene TRBV15; 7 bases match TRBD1. CDR3 length: 15 amino acids. The trim removed 8 bases at V and 6 bases at J, leaving 15 bases unmatched. CDR1 and CDR2 (germline): LNHNV, YYDKDF (reference sequence). In nucleotides, the CDR3 is TGTGCCACCTTCAGCCCCGACAGGGTTAACTCTGAAGCTTTCTTT. Translated: CATFSPDRVNSEAFF.

The chain recombines TRBV25-1 with TRBJ2-7; 7 nucleotides line up with TRBD2. V lost 4 bases, J lost 0 bases, and 12 bases stayed unmatched. Germline V gene data show CDR1 as MGHDK and CDR2 as SYGVNS. The CDR3 contains 17 residues. CDR3 in amino acids: CASSVHPLAEGSYEQYF. CDR3 bases: TGTGCCAGCAGTGTCCACCCTCTAGCGGAGGGCTCCTACGAGCAGTACTTC.

In this sample, this clone turned up a few times. The chain is built from TRBV7-9 and TRBJ1-1, with a weak D call TRBD1 (5 bases). This CDR3 is 14 amino acids long. V lost 2 bases and J lost 0, with 7 bases in between. Germline values: CDR1 SEHNR, CDR2 FQNEAQ (reference sequence). CDR3 coding DNA: TGTGCCAGCAGCTTAAGGGGAATGAACACTGAAGCTTTCTTT. Protein product: CASSLRGMNTEAFF. The full variable domain, in which reference TRBV7-9 and TRBJ1-1 provide the parts outside the CDR3, is DTGVSQNPRHKITKRGQNVTFRCDPISEHNRLYWYRQTLGQGPEFLTYFQNEAQLEKSRLLSDRFSAERPKGSFSTLEIQRTEQGDSAMYLCASSLRGMNTEAFFGQGTRLTVV.

This clone was seen only a few times. V is TRBV4-1 and J is TRBJ1-2; D gene uncertain. The CDR3 runs to 13 residues. Germline values: CDR1 MGHRA, CDR2 YSYEKL. V was shortened by 1 base and J by 8 bases, with 11 bases between the two germline ends. CDR3 DNA sequence: TGCGCCAGCAGCCAAGCAGTCCCGGTCGGCTACACCTTC. It codes for CASSQAVPVGYTF.

CDR3 sequence (DNA): TGTGCCAGCAGCTTAGATGTGTTCGAGGCGCAGTATTTT. It encodes CASSLDVFEAQYF. This rearrangement joins TRBV7-9 to TRBJ2-3; D is undetermined. The CDR3 runs to 13 residues. Germline V gives CDR1 SEHNR, CDR2 FQNEAQ (reference sequence). Trimming left V 1 base short and J 10 bases short, with 12 bases between.

V is TRBV4-1 and J is TRBJ2-2; D is possibly TRBD1 (6 bases). V was cut by 8 bases and J by 1 base, with 8 bases left in between. Germline V gives CDR1 MGHRA, CDR2 YSYEKL. This CDR3 is 13 amino acids long. The CDR3 region is CASGQMNTGELFF. As DNA, the CDR3 is TGCGCCAGCGGACAGATGAACACCGGGGAGCTGTTTTTT.

The V gene is TRBV30, the J gene TRBJ1-1, with unresolved D. The length of the CDR3 is 17 residues. The V gene's germline CDR1 is GTSNPN and CDR2 SVGIG (reference sequence). The V gene lost 0 bases and the J gene lost 1 base, with 18 bases spanning the gap. CDR3 in amino acids: CAWSVPRQTFGNTEAFF. The CDR3 coding sequence is TGTGCCTGGAGTGTACCGCGGCAGACCTTTGGGAACACTGAAGCTTTCTTT.

J is TRBJ1-5 and V is TRBV7-9; a possible D gene is TRBD1 (6 bases). The CDR3 extends over 15 amino acids. The germline V and J ends were trimmed by 1 base and 7 bases, with 14 bases remaining between them. CDR1 is SEHNR, CDR2 FQNEAQ, per germline (reference sequence). The CDR3: CASSLEQGTEQPQHF. The DNA of the CDR3 is TGTGCCAGCAGCTTAGAGCAGGGGACCGAGCAGCCCCAGCATTTT.

The gene calls are TRBV6-5 and TRBJ2-2; D might be TRBD2 (5 bases). V gave up 5 bases and J gave up 3 bases, with 10 bases separating them. Germline V gene lookup returns CDR1 MNHEY and CDR2 SVGAGI. There are 14 residues in the CDR3. The CDR3: CASSRGPYTGELFF. The CDR3 region has the DNA TGTGCCAGCAGTCGGGGTCCTTACACCGGGGAGCTGTTTTTT.

The CDR3 DNA reads TGTGCCAGCAGGAATACAGGGGAGGATGAGCAGTTCTTC. Its protein product is CASRNTGEDEQFF. V is TRBV25-1 and J is TRBJ2-1; a possible D gene is TRBD1 (7 bases). This CDR3 comprises 13 residues. V lost 6 bases, J lost 8 bases, and 14 bases lay in between. The germline V gene encodes CDR1 MGHDK and CDR2 SYGVNS.

Points on this clone: Other nucleotide sequences in the sample specify the same CDR3. The rearrangement links TRBV29-1 to TRBJ1-2; D is possibly TRBD1 (5 bases). The CDR3 is made up of 11 amino acids. Looked up from germline, CDR1 is SQVTM and CDR2 is ANQGSEA. V shed 5 bases and J shed 8 bases, with 12 bases lying between them. The CDR3: CSVPQGNGYTF. CDR3 in DNA: TGCAGCGTTCCCCAGGGAAACGGCTACACCTTC.

This chain joins TRBV5-1 and TRBJ2-1; no definite D call. The V end was cut by 0 bases, the J end by 3 bases, with 19 bases between. Per germline, CDR1 SGHRS and CDR2 YFSETQ. The CDR3 is 18 amino acids. Written as DNA, the CDR3 is TGCGCCAGCAGCTTGGTTCCCCCCAGACCCGACCTCTACAATGAGCAGTTCTTC. As protein: CASSLVPPRPDLYNEQFF.

This sequence joins TRBV9 and TRBJ1-3; D is unclear. This CDR3 spans 13 amino acids. V lost 0 bases and J lost 3, with 4 bases in between. CDR1 is SGDLS and CDR2 is YYNGEE in the germline V gene. The CDR3 loop reads CASSVDIGNTIYF. In DNA form, the CDR3 reads TGTGCCAGCAGCGTAGACATTGGAAACACCATATATTTT.

This clone showed up just a few times. The CDR3 region is CASSLVGLSYEQYF. The CDR3 nucleotides read TGTGCCAGCAGCTTAGTGGGACTCTCCTACGAGCAGTACTTC. This chain joins TRBV7-8 and TRBJ2-7, with D perhaps matching TRBD2 (6 bases). V lost 1 base and J lost 0, with 7 bases in between. CDR1 and CDR2 (germline): SGHVS, FQNEAQ. The CDR3 runs to 14 residues.

The gene calls are TRBV30 and TRBJ2-7, with D possibly being TRBD1 (6 bases). This CDR3 has 15 residues. With 0 bases removed from V and 2 bases from J, the gap between germline ends came to 14 bases. CDR1 is GTSNPN and CDR2 is SVGIG in the germline V gene (reference sequence). The CDR3 spells CAWSVGSGAPYEQYF. In DNA, the CDR3 is TGTGCCTGGAGTGTAGGGTCAGGGGCCCCCTACGAGCAGTACTTC.

The table lists this clone with a count of one. The chain is built from TRBV11-2 and TRBJ2-2; 8 bases match TRBD1. The ends lost 10 bases at V and 1 base at J; junction bases unmatched: 5. The germline V gene has CDR1 SGHAT and CDR2 FQNNGV. The CDR3 sequence is 14 residues long. CDR3: CATAGQGNTGELFF. DNA for the CDR3: TGTGCCACCGCCGGACAGGGGAACACCGGGGAGCTGTTTTTT.

The CDR3 DNA is TGTGCCAGCAGAGAATTAGCGGGAGACGCCTACGAGCAGTACTTC. Translating gives CASRELAGDAYEQYF. The V gene is TRBV6-6, the J gene TRBJ2-7, with 9 nucleotides matching TRBD2. The CDR3 consists of 15 residues. J was trimmed by 2 bases and V by 6 bases; bases with no gene match: 8. Looked up from germline, CDR1 is MNHNY and CDR2 is SVGAGI (reference sequence).

This clone showed up just once. The sample holds other DNA sequences that translate to the same CDR3. The V and J genes are TRBV27 and TRBJ1-5, with a weak D call TRBD1 (5 bases). From germline, CDR1 is MNHEY and CDR2 SMNVEV (reference sequence). CDR3 size: 15 residues. Deletions cut 3 bases from V and 0 bases from J, with 9 bases between. The CDR3 spells CASSLSGGSNQPQHF. The CDR3 coding sequence is TGTGCCAGCAGTTTGTCGGGGGGTAGCAATCAGCCCCAGCATTTT.

This chain connects TRBV6-5 to TRBJ2-6; D is unresolved. CDR3 length equals 14 residues. The V end was cut by 4 bases, the J end by 3 bases, with 7 bases between. Per the germline V gene, CDR1 is MNHEY and CDR2 is SVGAGI. The CDR3 loop is CASSSTFGANVLTF. The CDR3 nucleotides are TGTGCCAGCAGTTCAACCTTTGGGGCCAACGTCCTGACTTTC.

This chain joins TRBV27 and TRBJ2-2; possibly TRBD2 for D (5 bases). V was clipped by 6 bases and J by 1 base, with 9 bases between them. Germline V gene sequence: CDR1 MNHEY, CDR2 SMNVEV (reference sequence). CDR3 length: 14 amino acids. The CDR3 is CASRGGRNTGELFF. DNA for the CDR3: TGTGCCAGCAGAGGCGGGCGGAACACCGGGGAGCTGTTTTTT.

This chain joins TRBV18 and TRBJ2-1; D gene uncertain. The CDR3 runs to 13 residues. V lost 2 bases to trimming and J lost 1 base, with 3 bases between them. Looked up from germline, CDR1 is KGHSH and CDR2 is LQKENI. The CDR3 DNA reads TGTGCCAGCTCACCAGGGTCCTACAATGAGCAGTTCTTC. This translates into CASSPGSYNEQFF.